Listed below are T cell receptor beta chains from one sample, sequenced in a study of human T cells and chemical hapten exposure. TCRdb analysed the RACE reads with MiXCR anew, one entry per CDR3 protein. The table has approximately 43,000 distinct CDR3 sequences, 3% to 4% seen once; the top ten hold 26%. Material: whole blood, obtained in connection with sensitization to the hapten diphenylcyclopropenone (DPC). The source is a man in his fifties or sixties with alopecia areata. Some clones in this sample may be carry-over from other donors' samples. Both conserved end residues are part of each CDR3. The D gene is left open where the match is weak. Only part of the rows carry a size: once, few, many, or a class if the clone is expanded.

size | J | V | D | DNA | CDR3
many | TRBJ1-4 | TRBV5-4 | TRBD1 | TGTGCCAGCAGCTTCGGGACAGGGGAGGGGAATGAAAAACTGTTTTTT | CASSFGTGEGNEKLFF
many | TRBJ1-2 | TRBV29-1 | TRBD1 | TGCAGCGTGGGGACAGGGAATGGCTACACCTTC | CSVGTGNGYTF
. | TRBJ1-5 | TRBV5-1 | TRBD1 | TGCGCCAGCAGCCCTGAGACAGGGATTAATCAGCCCCAGCATTTT | CASSPETGINQPQHF
many | TRBJ1-2 | TRBV7-2 | . | TGTGCCAGCAGCCCAGGCAGGGGACCGACTAACTATGGCTACACCTTC | CASSPGRGPTNYGYTF
many | TRBJ2-1 | TRBV28 | TRBD1 | TGTGCCAGCAGTGGAGCCGGGACAGCCCAGTTCTTC | CASSGAGTAQFF
many | TRBJ1-4 | TRBV19 | . | TGTGCCAGTCACTCCAGGGATGAAAAACTGTTTTTT | CASHSRDEKLFF
many | TRBJ2-5 | TRBV6-2/TRBV6-3 | . | TGTGCCAGCACCGACAGGACGGAGACCCAGTACTTC | CASTDRTETQYF
many | TRBJ2-7 | TRBV28 | TRBD2 | TGTGCCAGCAGAATTCCGGGAGGCGAGCAGTACTTC | CASRIPGGEQYF
many | TRBJ2-4 | TRBV12-3/TRBV12-4 | . | TGTGCCAGCAGTTTGCGTCAGGGGGGGGACATTCAGTACTTC | CASSLRQGGDIQYF
many | TRBJ2-1 | TRBV7-2 | . | TGTGCCAGCAGCTTAGCGGAGGGAGGTGAGCAGTTCTTC | CASSLAEGGEQFF
many | TRBJ2-1 | TRBV19 | TRBD2 | TGTGCCAGTACGAAAACTAGCGGGAGGGTTATTGAGCAGTTCTTC | CASTKTSGRVIEQFF
many | TRBJ2-3 | TRBV12-3/TRBV12-4 | . | TGTGCCAGCAGTACCAGGACCGTCACAGATACGCAGTATTTT | CASSTRTVTDTQYF
few | TRBJ2-5 | TRBV7-2 | TRBD2 | TGTGCCAGCACCCCTCGAGAGCGGGGCGGTACCGAGACCCAGTACTTC | CASTPRERGGTETQYF
many | TRBJ1-1 | TRBV10-2 | . | TGCGCCAGCAGTGAGTCAAACCTGGGGGCTGAAGCTTTCTTT | CASSESNLGAEAFF
many | TRBJ2-7 | TRBV5-5 | . | TGTGCCAGCAGCTGGGGGCAGGGTGCAGGGGAGCAGTACTTC | CASSWGQGAGEQYF
many | TRBJ2-3 | TRBV7-2 | . | TGTGCCAGCAGCTTAAGTCCGCGGGATACGCAGTATTTT | CASSLSPRDTQYF